Detailed here is one T cell receptor beta chain. The entry originates in a study of blood T cell repertoires in COVID-19. Whole-study context: Acute-phase and convalescent COVID-19 samples originated in the United States, Italy and Spain.

This table comes from immunoSEQ multiplex PCR, and its TCRdb copy is limited to in-frame clones, with some not included. The sample holds approximately 240,000 clones; under 90% are singletons and the top ten take 5.1%. The origin of this receptor is a woman between 55 and 75 years old who had recovered from COVID-19. Sequenced sample: peripheral blood.

The CDR3 loop is CASSTDRGNEQYF. The DNA for the CDR3 is TGTGCCAGCAGTACGGACAGGGGGAACGAGCAGTACTTC. The V call is TRBV27, the J call TRBJ2-7, with 10 nucleotides matching TRBD1. V gave up 5 bases and J gave up 5 bases; unmatched junction bases: 3. The CDR3 sequence is 13 residues long. The germline gives CDR1 MNHEY, CDR2 SMNVEV (reference sequence).